In this sample, the clone carrying this T cell receptor beta chain turned up a few times. This specimen comes from a study of CD8+ T cells in alopecia areata. The sample's treatment: oral pan-JAK inhibitor, 5-10 mg twice daily. Patients with alopecia areata provided lesional scalp punch biopsies as well as peripheral blood. In germline, CDR1 is MGHRA, CDR2 YSYEKL. V dropped 0 bases and J dropped 3 bases, with 8 bases sitting between them. This CDR3 contains 14 residues. Following RNA extraction, reverse transcription yielded cDNA that acted as the sequencing template. The protocol was immunoSEQ multiplex PCR, while the TCRdb copy is restricted to in-frame clones and leaves out a portion. The sample has about 130,000 clones; nearly 55% are singletons.

The specimen was CD8+ T cells sorted from blood, collected at week 4, from a patient treated with tofacitinib. This clonotype was sampled from a human donor with alopecia areata. J is TRBJ2-5 and V is TRBV4-1; D not certain. The CDR3 sequence is CASSQDQVEETQYF. In DNA, the CDR3 is TGCGCCAGCAGCCAAGATCAGGTGGAAGAGACCCAGTACTTC.